A selection of T cell receptor beta chains follows, all from one sample in a study of shared clonotypes between healthy human individuals. Measured with immunoSEQ multiplex PCR; TCRdb has only the in-frame clones, and not every one. The sample gives roughly 2.6 million clones, about 92% of which show up once; under 0.15% is in the top ten. The sample comprised naive CD4+ T cells sorted from blood. The receptors were sampled from a young man in good health. CDR3s include the opening cysteine and the closing phenylalanine or tryptophan. The order of the fields is D gene, V gene, J gene, clone size, CDR3 DNA, CDR3 protein. D genes are given only for firm matches. Size values are once, few and many counts, or a class for expanded clones, and some rows have none.

D gene: .
V gene: TRBV18
J gene: TRBJ2-3
clone size: .
CDR3 DNA: TGTGCCAGCTCACCGATGGGTCCTCCAGATACGCAGTATTTT
CDR3 protein: CASSPMGPPDTQYF

D gene: TRBD2
V gene: TRBV7-2
J gene: TRBJ2-7
clone size: .
CDR3 DNA: TGTGCCAGCAGCAACCCCTCCGAGGGACTAGCGGGGGGCAAATACGAGCAGTACTTC
CDR3 protein: CASSNPSEGLAGGKYEQYF

D gene: TRBD1
V gene: TRBV10-1
J gene: TRBJ1-5
clone size: .
CDR3 DNA: TGCGCCAGCGACGGGACAGGGAGGGCCCGGTATAACAATCAGCCCCAGCATTTT
CDR3 protein: CASDGTGRARYNNQPQHF

D gene: .
V gene: TRBV19
J gene: TRBJ1-5
clone size: once
CDR3 DNA: TGTGCCAGTAGCCCCTCGGGGTGGAGCAATCAGCCCCAGCATTTT
CDR3 protein: CASSPSGWSNQPQHF

D gene: TRBD1
V gene: TRBV10-3
J gene: TRBJ2-7
clone size: .
CDR3 DNA: TGTGCCATCAGTCCCGGGACAGGGTTAAACGAGCAGTACTTC
CDR3 protein: CAISPGTGLNEQYF

D gene: .
V gene: TRBV7-9
J gene: TRBJ2-2
clone size: .
CDR3 DNA: TGTGCCAGCAGCCGCAACTTTGCGAACACCGGGGAGCTGTTTTTT
CDR3 protein: CASSRNFANTGELFF

D gene: TRBD1
V gene: TRBV2
J gene: TRBJ1-4
clone size: .
CDR3 DNA: TGTGCCAGCAGGCGACAGGGCTTCAATGAAAAACTGTTTTTT
CDR3 protein: CASRRQGFNEKLFF

D gene: .
V gene: TRBV6-5
J gene: TRBJ1-1
clone size: .
CDR3 DNA: TGTGCCAGCAGTTACTCGGGCAAGGCTTTCTTT
CDR3 protein: CASSYSGKAFF

D gene: TRBD1
V gene: TRBV7-2
J gene: TRBJ1-1
clone size: .
CDR3 DNA: TGTGCCAGCAGCGGGACAGGGGGAGTGGAAGCTTTCTTT
CDR3 protein: CASSGTGGVEAFF

D gene: .
V gene: TRBV9
J gene: TRBJ2-3
clone size: .
CDR3 DNA: TGTGCCAGCAGCCCTCGGGGCCCCACCACGGATACGCAGTATTTT
CDR3 protein: CASSPRGPTTDTQYF

D gene: TRBD2
V gene: TRBV18
J gene: TRBJ2-7
clone size: .
CDR3 DNA: TGTGCCAGCACCGGGGGACTAGGAAGGCCCGAGCAGTACTTC
CDR3 protein: CASTGGLGRPEQYF

D gene: .
V gene: TRBV4-1
J gene: TRBJ1-6
clone size: .
CDR3 DNA: TGCGAAATAGAAAGGGGCATTACAAGGGATTCACCCCTCCACTTT
CDR3 protein: CEIERGITRDSPLHF

D gene: .
V gene: TRBV6-5
J gene: TRBJ1-5
clone size: .
CDR3 DNA: TGTGCCAGCAGTTACACAATAGATAGCAATCAGCCCCAGCATTTT
CDR3 protein: CASSYTIDSNQPQHF

D gene: TRBD1
V gene: TRBV6-6
J gene: TRBJ2-2
clone size: .
CDR3 DNA: TGTGCCACCGGGGACAGGGCGGACTCCGGGGAGCTGTTTTTT
CDR3 protein: CATGDRADSGELFF

D gene: TRBD1
V gene: TRBV11-2
J gene: TRBJ1-3
clone size: .
CDR3 DNA: TGTGCCAGCAGCTTAGGACAGGGACGCGGAAACACCATATATTTT
CDR3 protein: CASSLGQGRGNTIYF

D gene: .
V gene: TRBV5-1
J gene: TRBJ2-2
clone size: .
CDR3 DNA: TGCGCCAGCAGATCGGGACTCCCGGAGTTCTACACCGGGGAGCTGTTTTTT
CDR3 protein: CASRSGLPEFYTGELFF

D gene: .
V gene: TRBV6-5
J gene: TRBJ1-6
clone size: once
CDR3 DNA: TGTGCCAGCAGTACCGGGACGGCACGAGTCTCACCCCTCCACTTT
CDR3 protein: CASSTGTARVSPLHF

D gene: .
V gene: TRBV19
J gene: TRBJ1-5
clone size: .
CDR3 DNA: TGTGCCAGTAGTATAGATCGACAGTATAGCAATCAGCCCCAGCATTTT
CDR3 protein: CASSIDRQYSNQPQHF

D gene: .
V gene: TRBV5-1
J gene: TRBJ2-7
clone size: .
CDR3 DNA: TGCGCCAGCAGCTTGGAGAATTACGAGCAGTACTTC
CDR3 protein: CASSLENYEQYF

D gene: TRBD1
V gene: TRBV19
J gene: TRBJ1-5
clone size: .
CDR3 DNA: TGTGCCAGTAGTACCTCCCCGGGACAGGGGGTTAGCAATCAGCCCCAGCATTTT
CDR3 protein: CASSTSPGQGVSNQPQHF

D gene: .
V gene: TRBV20-1
J gene: TRBJ1-1
clone size: .
CDR3 DNA: TGCAGTGCTAGCGGGGAAACTGAAGCTTTCTTT
CDR3 protein: CSASGETEAFF

D gene: .
V gene: TRBV19
J gene: TRBJ2-7
clone size: .
CDR3 DNA: TGTGCCAGTAGTAGTCAGGGTCTTGGCGAGCAGTACTTC
CDR3 protein: CASSSQGLGEQYF

D gene: .
V gene: TRBV10-3
J gene: TRBJ1-4
clone size: .
CDR3 DNA: TGTGCCACGGGGCAGCTCAATGAAAAACTGTTTTTT
CDR3 protein: CATGQLNEKLFF

D gene: .
V gene: TRBV6-6
J gene: TRBJ2-3
clone size: .
CDR3 DNA: TGTGCCAGCAGTTACAAGCGAGCGACAGATACGCAGTATTTT
CDR3 protein: CASSYKRATDTQYF

D gene: TRBD1
V gene: TRBV9
J gene: TRBJ1-3
clone size: .
CDR3 DNA: TGTGCCAGCAGCGGCACCGGGACAGGGTCTGGAAACACCATATATTTT
CDR3 protein: CASSGTGTGSGNTIYF

D gene: TRBD2
V gene: TRBV2
J gene: TRBJ2-5
clone size: .
CDR3 DNA: TGTGCCAGCAGGAGGACTAGCGGGGGGCCGGAGACCCAGTACTTC
CDR3 protein: CASRRTSGGPETQYF

D gene: .
V gene: TRBV1
J gene: TRBJ2-7
clone size: few
CDR3 DNA: TGCACCAGCAGCCAGTTCGACAGAAAGGAGCAGTACTTC
CDR3 protein: CTSSQFDRKEQYF

D gene: TRBD1
V gene: TRBV28
J gene: TRBJ2-3
clone size: .
CDR3 DNA: TGTGCCAGCAGTTCGACAGGGAGCACAGATACGCAGTATTTT
CDR3 protein: CASSSTGSTDTQYF

D gene: .
V gene: TRBV10-1
J gene: TRBJ1-5
clone size: .
CDR3 DNA: TGCGCCAGCATGAGTGTAGGTCAGCCCCAGCATTTT
CDR3 protein: CASMSVGQPQHF

D gene: TRBD1
V gene: TRBV6-5
J gene: TRBJ1-5
clone size: .
CDR3 DNA: TGTGCCAGCAGCCTAGGACAGGGGTTACAGCCCCAGCATTTT
CDR3 protein: CASSLGQGLQPQHF

D gene: TRBD1
V gene: TRBV18
J gene: TRBJ1-1
clone size: .
CDR3 DNA: TGTGCCAGCTCCCTGGACAGGGAGCAGGGTGAAGCTTTCTTT
CDR3 protein: CASSLDREQGEAFF

D gene: .
V gene: TRBV27
J gene: TRBJ1-2
clone size: .
CDR3 DNA: TGTGCCAGCTCTAGGACACAGTTAAACTATGGCTACACCTTC
CDR3 protein: CASSRTQLNYGYTF

D gene: TRBD2
V gene: TRBV9
J gene: TRBJ2-1
clone size: .
CDR3 DNA: TGTGCCAGCAGCGTAGGGTCTAGCGGTCAGAAGAAGGTCGACAATGAGCAGTTCTTC
CDR3 protein: CASSVGSSGQKKVDNEQFF

D gene: .
V gene: TRBV7-9
J gene: TRBJ2-7
clone size: .
CDR3 DNA: TGTGCCAGCAGCTTAGCTAGCGGCGGCTCCTACGAGCAGTACTTC
CDR3 protein: CASSLASGGSYEQYF

D gene: .
V gene: TRBV5-6
J gene: TRBJ1-1
clone size: few
CDR3 DNA: TGTGCCAGCAGCTTGGCGACTGAAGCTTTCTTT
CDR3 protein: CASSLATEAFF

D gene: TRBD2
V gene: TRBV2
J gene: TRBJ2-3
clone size: .
CDR3 DNA: TGTGCCAGCATACGACTAGCGGGGGTCCTTAGCACAGATACGCAGTATTTT
CDR3 protein: CASIRLAGVLSTDTQYF

D gene: TRBD2
V gene: TRBV7-2
J gene: TRBJ2-1
clone size: once
CDR3 DNA: TGTGCCACCCTGGGGCTAGCGGGAGGCCATGAGCAGTTCTTC
CDR3 protein: CATLGLAGGHEQFF

D gene: .
V gene: TRBV6-4
J gene: TRBJ1-1
clone size: .
CDR3 DNA: TGTGCCAGCAGTGACCTTTCTCACAGGGTTTGCACTGAAGCTTTCTTT
CDR3 protein: CASSDLSHRVCTEAFF

D gene: .
V gene: TRBV10-3
J gene: TRBJ2-7
clone size: .
CDR3 DNA: TGTGCCATCAGTGGGAGACTGACCTCCTCCTACGAGCAGTACTTC
CDR3 protein: CAISGRLTSSYEQYF

D gene: TRBD1
V gene: TRBV7-2
J gene: TRBJ1-5
clone size: .
CDR3 DNA: TGTGCCAGCAGCTTAGAACAGGGGAGCAATCAGCCCCAGCATTTT
CDR3 protein: CASSLEQGSNQPQHF

D gene: .
V gene: TRBV6-1
J gene: TRBJ1-5
clone size: once
CDR3 DNA: TGTGCCAGCAGTTCGACGGACTACAATCAGCCCCAGCATTTT
CDR3 protein: CASSSTDYNQPQHF

D gene: TRBD1
V gene: TRBV7-2
J gene: TRBJ1-1
clone size: once
CDR3 DNA: TGTGCCAGCAAGACAGGGGGCAAGGCTGAAGCTTTCTTT
CDR3 protein: CASKTGGKAEAFF

D gene: .
V gene: TRBV14
J gene: TRBJ1-2
clone size: .
CDR3 DNA: TGTGCCAGCAGCCACACAGGGCCCCGCTACACCTTC
CDR3 protein: CASSHTGPRYTF

D gene: .
V gene: TRBV5-1
J gene: TRBJ2-3
clone size: .
CDR3 DNA: TGCGCCAGCAGCTCCGGTGAGGTTTTCACAGATACGCAGTATTTT
CDR3 protein: CASSSGEVFTDTQYF

D gene: .
V gene: TRBV6-1
J gene: TRBJ1-2
clone size: .
CDR3 DNA: TGTGCCAGCAGTGATCAAAACTATGGCTACACCTTC
CDR3 protein: CASSDQNYGYTF